A single sample gave rise to the 28 T cell receptor beta chains below, sequenced in a study of identical twins. One entry per CDR3 protein, called by TCRdb with MiXCR from the 5' RACE reads. Of 350,000 or so distinct CDR3 sequences listed, roughly an eighth are singletons. This sample was shared with a second study, whose subject was yellow fever vaccine responses in identical twins.

Sequences were obtained from CD8+ T cells sorted from blood. These receptors originate from a woman aged 18-30 years in good health.

This clonotype was observed a few times. The V and J genes are TRBV4-1 and TRBJ2-7; 9 nucleotides align to TRBD1. The CDR3 contains 14 residues. Trimming cost V 4 bases and J 3 bases; bases outside gene matches: 4. Germline CDR1 reads MGHRA; CDR2 reads YSYEKL. In DNA form, the CDR3 reads TGCGCCAGCAGCCCGGACAGGGGTAACTACGAGCAGTACGTC. Protein: CASSPDRGNYEQYV.

CDR3 residues: CATSDSGSYLYGYTF. CDR3 sequence (DNA): TGTGCCACATCAGACAGCGGTTCATATCTCTATGGCTACACCTTC. This chain links TRBV3-1 with TRBJ1-2, with a weak D call TRBD1 (5 bases). The germline V gene has CDR1 LGHDT and CDR2 YNNKEL (reference sequence). Trimming removed 10 bases at V and 4 bases at J, with 22 bases between. The CDR3 spans 15 residues.

At least ten counts were recorded for this clonotype. The chain has TRBV4-1 and TRBJ1-5, with 7 bases aligning to TRBD1. The germline gives CDR1 MGHRA, CDR2 YSYEKL. The V gene end was trimmed by 1 base and the J gene end by 3 bases; junction bases not matched to a gene: 6. The length of the CDR3 is 16 residues. The chain's CDR3 is CASSQGLGQNNQPQHF. The CDR3 coding sequence is TGCGCCAGCAGCCAAGGATTGGGACAGAACAATCAGCCCCAGCATTTT.

This clonotype was seen a few times. The V and J genes are TRBV5-1 and TRBJ1-2; the D gene is possibly TRBD1 (5 bases). CDR1 is SGHRS, CDR2 YFSETQ, per germline. This CDR3 has 17 residues. Trimming left V 0 bases short and J 0 bases short, with 15 bases between. The CDR3 DNA sequence: TGCGCCAGCAGCTTGGCCCGGCAGGGCCTTGCTAACTATGGCTACACCTTC. Protein sequence: CASSLARQGLANYGYTF.

CDR3 residues: CASSEEGDGASGELFF. The CDR3 nucleotides are TGTGCCAGCAGTGAGGAGGGAGATGGGGCATCCGGGGAGCTGTTTTTT. The chain recombines TRBV6-4 with TRBJ2-2, with D possibly matching TRBD2 (6 bases). The CDR3 extends over 16 amino acids. Trimming left V 3 bases short and J 6 bases short, with 17 bases between. Per germline, CDR1 MRHNA and CDR2 SNTAGT.

The table lists this clonotype with a few counts. The rearrangement links TRBV4-1 to TRBJ2-7; possible D gene TRBD2, 6 bases. V was clipped by 4 bases and J by 0 bases, with 13 bases between them. Per germline, CDR1 MGHRA and CDR2 YSYEKL. The CDR3 consists of 15 residues. The DNA of the CDR3 is TGCGCCAGCAGCCCCGTCGCCGGGGGCTCCTACGAGCAGTACGTC. It yields the protein CASSPVAGGSYEQYV.

This chain uses TRBV5-1 with TRBJ2-2; D remains ambiguous. The CDR3 contains 12 residues. Trimming removed 1 base from V and 8 bases from J, with 6 bases in between. Germline V gene lookup returns CDR1 SGHRS and CDR2 YFSETQ. The DNA for the CDR3 is TGCGCCAGCAGCTTGAATGAGGGGGAGCTGTTTTTT. Encoded protein: CASSLNEGELFF.

This clonotype has only a few counts. The gene calls are TRBV4-1 and TRBJ2-5; no firm D call. The ends were cut back, 1 base at V and 0 bases at J, with 6 bases in the middle. The CDR3 totals 14 residues. CDR1 MGHRA and CDR2 YSYEKL come from the germline V gene. The CDR3 is CASSQVHNQETQYF. The CDR3 bases are TGCGCCAGCAGCCAAGTCCATAACCAAGAGACCCAGTACTTC.

This clonotype was observed many times. The CDR3 sequence is CAYGGESYNEQFF. CDR3 nucleotide sequence: TGTGCCTATGGGGGGGAGTCCTACAATGAGCAGTTCTTC. The chain combines TRBV15 with TRBJ2-1; the match to TRBD2 covers 7 bases. The CDR3 is 13 amino acids. V lost 11 bases, J lost 1 base, and 5 bases stayed unmatched. Germline V lookup: CDR1 LNHNV, CDR2 YYDKDF (reference sequence).

The chain carries TRBV7-2 and TRBJ2-7; 11 bases match TRBD1. The germline gives CDR1 SGHTA, CDR2 FQGNSA. The CDR3 extends over 15 amino acids. V shed 5 bases, J shed 6 bases, and the junction held 9 bases outside the gene matches. CDR3 protein: CASSPKDRGHREQYV. The CDR3 DNA follows: TGTGCCAGCAGCCCCAAGGACAGGGGGCATCGCGAGCAGTACGTC.

The chain has TRBV29-1 and TRBJ2-4; TRBD1 matches at 8 bases. The V and J ends lost 0 bases and 10 bases, in that order; junction bases with no gene match: 5. The CDR3 covers 13 residues. Germline V CDR1 and CDR2: SQVTM, ANQGSEA. CDR3 protein: CSVEEGDRGIQYF. CDR3 in DNA: TGCAGCGTTGAAGAGGGCGACAGGGGTATTCAGTACTTC.

This clonotype was detected a few times. J is TRBJ2-7 and V is TRBV28; TRBD2 is a possible D gene (5 bases). The length of the CDR3 is 12 residues. Per germline, CDR1 MDHEN and CDR2 SYDVKM. Trimming took off 9 bases at V and 0 bases at J, with 9 bases between the two ends. This CDR3 reads CASLRASYEQYF. CDR3 DNA: TGTGCCAGTTTGCGGGCCTCCTACGAGCAGTACTTC.

The chain links TRBV10-2 to TRBJ1-2; D uncertain. V dropped 8 bases and J dropped 1 base, with 8 bases sitting between them. Looked up from germline, CDR1 is WSHSY and CDR2 is SAAADI. The CDR3 runs 12 residues. Here the CDR3 reads CASGIHNYGYTF. In DNA, the CDR3 is TGCGCCAGCGGTATTCATAACTATGGCTACACCTTC.

This clonotype was counted a few times. The V and J genes are TRBV12-3 or TRBV12-4 and TRBJ2-1, with unresolved D. Deletions cut 4 bases from V and 9 bases from J, with 25 bases between. The CDR3 is made up of 17 amino acids. The CDR3 spells CASSYSPYSRFNSEQFF. The CDR3 region has the DNA TGTGCCAGCAGTTATTCCCCGTATTCTCGGTTTAATAGTGAGCAGTTCTTC.

The rearrangement joins TRBV7-9 to TRBJ2-4; 10 bases map to TRBD2. The V gene's germline CDR1 is SEHNR and CDR2 FQNEAQ (reference sequence). The V and J ends lost 6 bases and 4 bases, in that order; junction bases with no gene match: 6. CDR3 length: 15 residues. The CDR3 bases are TGTGCCAGCAGTCCAACTAGCGGGATAAAAAACATTCAGTACTTC. Its protein is CASSPTSGIKNIQYF.

This clonotype was detected many times. The chain links TRBV4-2 to TRBJ1-6, with D perhaps TRBD1 (6 bases). The CDR3 covers 15 residues. The V gene's germline CDR1 is LGHNA and CDR2 YNFKEQ. V dropped 0 bases and J dropped 8 bases, with 11 bases sitting between them. This chain's CDR3 is CASSQDSDSYSPLHF. DNA of the CDR3: TGTGCCAGCAGCCAAGATTCGGACAGTTATTCACCCCTCCACTTT.

The chain joins TRBV20-1 to TRBJ1-1; D is unresolved. The CDR3 has 13 amino acids. From germline, CDR1 is DFQATT and CDR2 SNEGSKA (reference sequence). Trimming took 5 bases from V and 5 from J, leaving 15 bases between them. CDR3 amino acids: CSAPDLRGTEAFF. The DNA for the CDR3 is TGCAGTGCTCCGGACCTTCGAGGGACTGAAGCTTTCTTT.

A few counts support this clonotype. The CDR3 region is CASSYSGTLNTGELFF. CDR3 bases: TGCGCCAGCAGCTATTCCGGGACACTGAACACCGGGGAGCTGTTTTTT. V gene TRBV5-1 combines with J gene TRBJ2-2, with a tentative D call TRBD1 (6 bases). The CDR3 totals 16 residues. Germline lookup yields CDR1 SGHRS and CDR2 YFSETQ. Trimming removed 3 bases at V and 1 base at J, with 13 bases between.

This chain links TRBV28 with TRBJ2-7, with D perhaps TRBD2 (5 bases). The V gene lost 3 bases and the J gene lost 10 bases, with 10 bases spanning the gap. The CDR3 spans 11 residues. Germline V gene sequence: CDR1 MDHEN, CDR2 SYDVKM. Here the CDR3 DNA reads TGTGCCAGCAGTTTCACCGGGATACAGTACTTC. It yields the protein CASSFTGIQYF.

In this sample, this clonotype turned up a few times. The CDR3 loop reads CASSPGQTTEAFF. CDR3 bases: TGTGCCAGCAGCCCGGGACAGACCACTGAAGCTTTCTTT. The chain is built from TRBV6-1 and TRBJ1-1; TRBD1 aligns across 7 bases. V shed 6 bases, J shed 4 bases, and the junction held 5 bases outside the gene matches. Germline V CDR1 and CDR2: MNHNS, SASEGT. CDR3 length: 13 amino acids.

This rearrangement joins TRBV28 to TRBJ2-7, with 7 bases aligning to TRBD1. This CDR3 has 13 residues. Germline V lookup: CDR1 MDHEN, CDR2 SYDVKM. The V and J ends lost 6 bases and 6 bases, in that order; junction bases with no gene match: 8. CDR3 loop: CASSHRQGSEQYF. CDR3 bases: TGTGCCAGCAGCCACCGACAGGGAAGCGAGCAGTACTTC.

This clonotype was observed many times. V is TRBV6-5 and J is TRBJ2-1, with TRBD1 matching 8 bases. Germline V lookup: CDR1 MNHEY, CDR2 SVGAGI. The V and J ends lost 2 bases and 4 bases, in that order; junction bases with no gene match: 4. The CDR3 totals 15 residues. The CDR3 spells CASSYPDREYNEQFF. Here the CDR3 DNA reads TGTGCCAGCAGTTACCCGGACAGGGAATACAATGAGCAGTTCTTC.

This clonotype was detected ten times or more. The chain employs TRBV29-1 and TRBJ2-3; 7 bases line up with TRBD1. The germline V gene encodes CDR1 SQVTM and CDR2 ANQGSEA. This CDR3 is 13 amino acids long. After removal of 0 bases from V and 4 bases from J, the junction contained 1 base not matched to a gene. The CDR3 bases are TGCAGCGTTGAAGAGGGGACAGCAGATACGCAGTATTTT. It specifies CSVEEGTADTQYF.

This clonotype was observed a few times. The gene calls are TRBV7-3 and TRBJ2-3; 7 nucleotides align to TRBD1. The V gene end was trimmed by 0 bases and the J gene end by 5 bases; junction bases not matched to a gene: 5. CDR3 length equals 15 residues. From germline, CDR1 is SGHTA and CDR2 FQGTGA. Here the CDR3 DNA reads TGTGCCAGCAGCTTAACAGGGGGCGCGGAAGATACGCAGTATTTT. Translating it yields CASSLTGGAEDTQYF.

The chain couples TRBV20-1 to TRBJ2-1; tentatively, D is TRBD2 (6 bases). Germline V gene sequence: CDR1 DFQATT, CDR2 SNEGSKA (reference sequence). The V end lost 2 bases, the J end lost 0 bases, and 14 bases lay between the germline ends. This CDR3 spans 16 amino acids. In nucleotides, the CDR3 is TGCAGTGCTAGAAGCTTAGGAGGGATCTCCTACAATGAGCAGTTCTTC. Protein product: CSARSLGGISYNEQFF.

This clonotype was detected only a few times. This may come from a read error, since a much larger clone is one base off. This rearrangement joins TRBV25-1 to TRBJ1-5; D is unclear. This CDR3 has 10 residues. Germline V lookup: CDR1 MGHDK, CDR2 SYGVNS. Written as DNA, the CDR3 is TGTGCCGCTGGGGATCAGTCCCAGCATTTT. It yields the protein CAAGDQSQHF.

This clonotype was counted only a few times. The V and J genes are TRBV27 and TRBJ1-1, with 9 bases identical to TRBD1. Germline V gives CDR1 MNHEY, CDR2 SMNVEV (reference sequence). This CDR3 has 15 residues. Trimming at V came to 5 bases and at J to 2 bases, leaving 6 bases not matched to a gene. This CDR3 reads CASSITGQGNTEAFF. The CDR3 DNA reads TGTGCCAGCAGTATAACGGGACAGGGAAACACTGAAGCTTTCTTT.

The sample holds many counts of this clonotype. This chain links TRBV4-1 with TRBJ2-1; D not resolved. Germline loops: CDR1 MGHRA, CDR2 YSYEKL. The CDR3 is made up of 13 amino acids. Trimming shortened V by 0 bases and J by 8 bases, and 8 bases separated the two germline ends. CDR3 protein: CASSQDPADEQFF. DNA of the CDR3: TGCGCCAGCAGCCAAGATCCCGCCGATGAGCAGTTCTTC.